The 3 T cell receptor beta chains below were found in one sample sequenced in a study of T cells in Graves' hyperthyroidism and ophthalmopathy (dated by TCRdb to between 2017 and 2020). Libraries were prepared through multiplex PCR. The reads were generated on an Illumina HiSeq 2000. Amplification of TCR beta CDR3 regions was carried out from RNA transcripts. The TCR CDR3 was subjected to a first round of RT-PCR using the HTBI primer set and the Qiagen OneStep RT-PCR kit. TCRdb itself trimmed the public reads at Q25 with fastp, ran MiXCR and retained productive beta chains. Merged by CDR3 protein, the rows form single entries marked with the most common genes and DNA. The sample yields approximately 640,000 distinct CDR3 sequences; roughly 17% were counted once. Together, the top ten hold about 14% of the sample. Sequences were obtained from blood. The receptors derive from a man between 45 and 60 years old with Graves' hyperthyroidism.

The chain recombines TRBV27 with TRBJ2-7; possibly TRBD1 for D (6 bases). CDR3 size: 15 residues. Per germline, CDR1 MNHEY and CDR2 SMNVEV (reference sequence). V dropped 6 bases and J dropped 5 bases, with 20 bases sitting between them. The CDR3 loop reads CASRSPLTGSHEQYF. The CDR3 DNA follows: TGTGCCAGCAGGTCACCCCTTACAGGGTCCCACGAGCAGTACTTC.

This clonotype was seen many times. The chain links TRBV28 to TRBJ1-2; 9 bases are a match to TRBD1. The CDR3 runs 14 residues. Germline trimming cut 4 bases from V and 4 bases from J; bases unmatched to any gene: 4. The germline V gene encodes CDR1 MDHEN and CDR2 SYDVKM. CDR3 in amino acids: CASSSGTGLYGYTF. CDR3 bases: TGTGCCAGCAGTTCCGGGACAGGGCTCTATGGCTACACCTTC.

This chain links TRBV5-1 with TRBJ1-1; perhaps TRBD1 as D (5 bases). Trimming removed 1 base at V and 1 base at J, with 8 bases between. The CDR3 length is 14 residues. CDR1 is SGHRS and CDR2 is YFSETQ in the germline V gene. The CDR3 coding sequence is TGCGCCAGCAGCTTGAACCAGGGGAACACTGAAGCTTTCTTT. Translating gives CASSLNQGNTEAFF.